The T cell receptor (beta chain) under discussion was sequenced for a study of blood T cell repertoires in COVID-19. Turning to the study itself: PBMCs, B-cell-depleted T cells, or T cells provided the cDNA or gDNA that made up the material.

Per the germline V gene, CDR1 is ENHRY and CDR2 is SYGVKD. V was shortened by 5 bases and J by 3 bases, with 11 bases between the two germline ends. The CDR3 is 13 amino acids. Original methodology: Amplification of reference gene primers was used by the study to estimate nucleated cell counts. Produced via immunoSEQ multiplex PCR; TCRdb's table is partial and in-frame only. Clone size and the V and J calls come from that table; the DNA yielded D and trimming. The table has roughly 700,000 clones, more than 80% seen once. V gene TRBV10-3 combines with J gene TRBJ2-7, with a possible D match to TRBD1 (6 bases). The TCR originated in a woman aged 18 to 35 with acute or convalescent COVID-19. The sample was peripheral blood. This chain's CDR3 is CAISLGTIYEQYF. The DNA for the CDR3 is TGTGCCATCAGTCTCGGGACAATCTACGAGCAGTACTTC.